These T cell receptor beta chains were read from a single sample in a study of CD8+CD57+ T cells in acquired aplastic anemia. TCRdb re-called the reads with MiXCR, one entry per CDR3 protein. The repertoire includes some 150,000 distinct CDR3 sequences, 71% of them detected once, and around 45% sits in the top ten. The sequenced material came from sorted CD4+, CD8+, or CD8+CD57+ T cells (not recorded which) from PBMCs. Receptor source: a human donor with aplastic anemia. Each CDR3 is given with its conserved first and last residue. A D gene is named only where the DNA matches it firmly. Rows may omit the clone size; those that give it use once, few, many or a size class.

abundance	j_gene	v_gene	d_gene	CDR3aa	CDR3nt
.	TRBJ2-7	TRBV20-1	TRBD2	CSARDGGGSYKQYF	TGCAGTGCTAGAGATGGGGGGGGGTCCTACAAGCAGTACTTC
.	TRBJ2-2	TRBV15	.	CATSSGTGELFF	TGTGCCACCAGCAGTGGGACAGGGGAGCTGTTTTTT
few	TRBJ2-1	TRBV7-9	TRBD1	CASSWDSYNEQFF	TGTGCCAGCAGCTGGGACAGCTACAATGAGCAGTTCTTC
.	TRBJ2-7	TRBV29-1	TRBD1	CSVDLQGAGEQYF	TGCAGCGTTGACTTGCAGGGGGCGGGCGAGCAGTACTTC
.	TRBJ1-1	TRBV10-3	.	CAISEPGTEAFF	TGTGCCATCAGTGAACCGGGTACTGAAGCTTTCTTT
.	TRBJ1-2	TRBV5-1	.	CASLVGPTAGDGYTF	TGCGCCAGCCTAGTCGGGCCTACAGCGGGAGATGGCTACACCTTC
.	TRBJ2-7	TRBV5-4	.	CASSSAGNYEQYF	TGTGCCAGCAGCAGCGCAGGGAACTACGAGCAGTACTTC
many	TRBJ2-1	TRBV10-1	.	CASSESGSGDEQFF	TGCGCCAGCAGTGAGTCAGGGTCGGGGGATGAGCAGTTCTTC
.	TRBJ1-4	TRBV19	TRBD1	CASSPVAWDRDFDEKLFF	TGTGCCAGTAGCCCCGTGGCGTGGGACAGGGATTTCGATGAAAAACTGTTTTTT
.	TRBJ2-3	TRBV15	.	CATSSDSSTDTQYF	TGTGCCACCAGCAGTGACTCAAGCACAGATACGCAGTATTTT
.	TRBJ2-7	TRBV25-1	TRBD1	CASSGDRGHYEQYF	TGTGCCAGCAGTGGCGACAGGGGACACTACGAGCAGTACTTC
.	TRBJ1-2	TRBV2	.	CASMSSWADSYHTF	TGTGCCAGCATGTCCTCCTGGGCAGACTCATACCACACCTTC
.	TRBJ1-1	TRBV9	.	CASSVEQGHGKGDTEAFF	TGTGCCAGCAGCGTAGAGCAGGGACACGGTAAAGGTGACACTGAAGCTTTCTTT
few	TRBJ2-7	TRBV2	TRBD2	CASKGGGAEEQYF	TGTGCCAGCAAGGGCGGGGGGGCTGAAGAGCAGTACTTC
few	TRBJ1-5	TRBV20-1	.	CSARENRDQPQHF	TGCAGTGCTAGAGAAAACAGGGATCAGCCCCAGCATTTT
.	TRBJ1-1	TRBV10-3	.	CAISGIGRTEAFF	TGTGCCATCAGTGGGATAGGGAGGACTGAAGCTTTCTTT
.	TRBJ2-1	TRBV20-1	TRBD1	CSATMGQGWGNEQFF	TGCAGTGCTACCATGGGACAGGGGTGGGGCAATGAGCAGTTCTTC
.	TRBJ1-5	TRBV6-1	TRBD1	CAVGQVNQPQHF	TGTGCCGTCGGACAGGTTAATCAGCCCCAGCATTTT
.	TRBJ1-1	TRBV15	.	CATSRDPMNTEAFF	TGTGCCACCAGCAGAGATCCTATGAACACTGAAGCTTTCTTT
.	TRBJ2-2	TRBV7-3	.	CASSLEGGGGSVGELFF	TGTGCCAGCAGCTTAGAGGGAGGAGGGGGCTCGGTCGGGGAGCTGTTTTTT
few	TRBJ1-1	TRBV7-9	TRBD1	CASSQGARGTEAFF	TGTGCCAGCAGCCAGGGGGCCCGGGGCACTGAAGCTTTCTTT
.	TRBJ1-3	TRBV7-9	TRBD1	CASRRDSSGNTIYF	TGTGCCAGTCGCCGGGACAGCTCTGGAAACACCATATATTTT
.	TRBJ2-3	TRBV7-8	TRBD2	CASSLAGRLAGVTQYF	TGTGCCAGCAGCTTAGCGGGCCGACTAGCGGGGGTTACGCAGTATTTT
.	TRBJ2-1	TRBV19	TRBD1	CASSTGTVVYNEQFF	TGTGCCAGTAGTACCGGGACAGTAGTATACAATGAGCAGTTCTTC
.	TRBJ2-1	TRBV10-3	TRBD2	CAISGSGGAGEQFF	TGTGCCATCAGTGGTAGCGGGGGGGCCGGTGAGCAGTTCTTC
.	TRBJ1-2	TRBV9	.	CASSAPHKGVNYGYTF	TGTGCCAGCAGCGCTCCACACAAGGGGGTTAACTATGGCTACACCTTC
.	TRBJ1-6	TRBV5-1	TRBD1	CASSFGTGPNSPLHF	TGTGCCAGCAGCTTCGGGACAGGGCCGAATTCACCCCTCCACTTT
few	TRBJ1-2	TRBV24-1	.	CATSDKTAYGYTF	TGTGCCACCAGTGATAAGACAGCCTATGGCTACACCTTC
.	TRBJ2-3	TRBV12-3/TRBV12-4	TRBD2	CASSPRLAGWSEDTQYF	TGTGCCAGCAGTCCCAGACTAGCGGGTTGGAGCGAAGATACGCAGTATTTT
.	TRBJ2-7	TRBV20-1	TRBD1	CSARRTGGAEQYF	TGCAGTGCCCGTAGGACAGGGGGCGCCGAGCAGTACTTC
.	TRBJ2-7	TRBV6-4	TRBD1	CASSSEVPGGHYEQYF	TGTGCCAGCAGTTCCGAGGTCCCAGGGGGCCACTACGAGCAGTACTTC
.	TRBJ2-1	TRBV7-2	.	CASSLVSLSYNEQFF	TGTGCCAGCAGCTTAGTCTCGCTCTCCTACAATGAGCAGTTCTTC
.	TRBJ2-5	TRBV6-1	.	CASSYSETETQYF	TGTGCCAGCAGTTACTCAGAGACAGAGACCCAGTACTTC
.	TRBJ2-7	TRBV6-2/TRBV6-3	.	CATRTGGAYGEQYF	TGTGCCACACGGACTGGGGGCGCTTACGGCGAGCAGTACTTC
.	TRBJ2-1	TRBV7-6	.	CASSLVTGIPNEQFF	TGTGCCAGCAGCCTGGTGACAGGCATCCCCAATGAGCAGTTCTTC
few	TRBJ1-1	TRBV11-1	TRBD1	CASSLPTGYTEAFF	TGTGCCAGCAGCCTACCGACAGGGTACACTGAAGCTTTCTTT
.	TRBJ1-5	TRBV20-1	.	CSARDRGSNQPQHF	TGCAGTGCTAGAGACAGGGGCAGCAATCAGCCCCAGCATTTT
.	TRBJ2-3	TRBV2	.	CASSDSENRDTQYF	TGTGCCAGCAGTGATTCGGAAAACCGAGATACGCAGTATTTT
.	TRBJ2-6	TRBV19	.	CASSVRVHTGLSGANVLTF	TGTGCCAGTAGCGTCCGTGTACACACTGGACTCTCTGGGGCCAACGTCCTGACTTTC
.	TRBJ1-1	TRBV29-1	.	CSVEKEEAFF	TGCAGCGTTGAAAAGGAGGAAGCTTTCTTT
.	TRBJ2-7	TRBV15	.	CATSTDRNYEQYF	TGTGCCACCAGCACCGACAGGAACTACGAGCAGTACTTC
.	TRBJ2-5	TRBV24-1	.	CASQSARGEETQYF	TGTGCCAGCCAGAGCGCCCGAGGAGAAGAGACCCAGTACTTC
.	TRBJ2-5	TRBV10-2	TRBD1	CASSWGTGAQETQYF	TGCGCCAGCAGTTGGGGGACAGGTGCGCAAGAGACCCAGTACTTC
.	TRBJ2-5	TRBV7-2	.	CASSLVGETQYF	TGTGCCAGCAGCTTAGTTGGTGAGACCCAGTACTTC
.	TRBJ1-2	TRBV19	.	CASNAGQNNYGYTF	TGTGCCAGTAACGCAGGCCAGAATAACTATGGCTACACCTTC
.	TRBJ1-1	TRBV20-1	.	CSARRQPTEAFF	TGCAGTGCTAGAAGACAGCCCACTGAAGCTTTCTTT
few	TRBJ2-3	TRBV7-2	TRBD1	CASSVGQSTQYF	TGTGCCAGCAGCGTGGGACAGTCTACGCAGTATTTT
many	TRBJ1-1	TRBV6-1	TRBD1	CASTTQGAHTEAFF	TGTGCCAGCACCACCCAGGGGGCGCACACTGAAGCTTTCTTT
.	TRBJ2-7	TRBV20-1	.	CSARDQIFREQYF	TGCAGTGCTAGAGATCAAATTTTCCGCGAGCAGTACTTC